Following are 8 T cell receptor beta chains from one sample sequenced in a study of blood T cell repertoires in COVID-19. Some clones are missing from TCRdb's copy, which holds only in-frame ones; the method was immunoSEQ multiplex PCR. The sample holds about 64,000 clones; roughly four fifths are singletons and the top ten take 14% to 15%. The sample consisted of peripheral blood. The receptors were sampled from an elderly man with acute or convalescent COVID-19.

J is TRBJ1-4 and V is TRBV4-1; D may be TRBD1 (5 bases). Germline values: CDR1 MGHRA, CDR2 YSYEKL. V was shortened by 3 bases and J by 4 bases, with 9 bases between the two germline ends. The CDR3 extends over 14 amino acids. CDR3 protein: CASSQAQGNEKLFF. CDR3 coding DNA: TGCGCCAGCAGCCAGGCCCAGGGTAATGAAAAACTGTTTTTT.

The chain links TRBV15 to TRBJ1-3; 9 bases fit TRBD1. Germline CDR1 reads LNHNV; CDR2 reads YYDKDF (reference sequence). This CDR3 region has 16 residues. V was clipped by 2 bases and J by 0 bases; unmatched bases: 2. The CDR3 sequence: CATSRWDRASGNTIYF. The CDR3 nucleotides are TGTGCCACCAGCAGATGGGACAGGGCCTCTGGAAACACCATATATTTT.

This sequence joins TRBV18 and TRBJ1-2; D possibly corresponds to TRBD1 (5 bases). Trimming cost V 2 bases and J 6 bases, with 16 bases left between them. The CDR3 loop spans 15 amino acids. Per the germline V gene, CDR1 is KGHSH and CDR2 is LQKENI. The CDR3 reads CASSPSGGEWHGYTF. The CDR3 bases are TGTGCCAGCTCACCATCGGGGGGGGAATGGCATGGCTACACCTTC.

The chain joins TRBV20-1 to TRBJ1-1, with 10 bases matching TRBD1. The CDR3 runs to 11 residues. Germline V CDR1 and CDR2: DFQATT, SNEGSKA (reference sequence). J lost 9 bases, V lost 5 bases, and 3 bases had no gene match. In DNA form, the CDR3 reads TGCAGTGCTCCGACAGGGGGCAAAGCTTTCTTT. Translation gives CSAPTGGKAFF.

The chain joins TRBV12-3 or TRBV12-4 to TRBJ1-6, with TRBD1 matching 8 bases. J gave up 10 bases and V 5 bases, and 4 bases lay outside the gene matches. The CDR3 consists of 13 residues. For the CDR3, the DNA is TGTGCCAGCAGTCCTGGACAGGGATCACCCCTCCACTTT. It translates to CASSPGQGSPLHF.

V and J are TRBV18 and TRBJ1-5; no clear D. This CDR3 contains 13 residues. The ends were cut back, 2 bases at V and 4 bases at J, with 6 bases in the middle. Germline-derived CDR1 and CDR2 are KGHSH and LQKENI. The CDR3 loop is CASSPWPNQPQHF. DNA of the CDR3: TGTGCCAGCTCACCATGGCCAAATCAGCCCCAGCATTTT.

The chain has TRBV18 and TRBJ2-5; 7 bases are a match to TRBD1. This CDR3 is built from 15 residues. The trim removed 3 bases at V and 2 bases at J, leaving 6 bases unmatched. Germline loops: CDR1 KGHSH, CDR2 LQKENI. CDR3 bases: TGTGCCAGCTCACCCCTTGGGACAGCTCAAGAGACCCAGTACTTC. Translation: CASSPLGTAQETQYF.

This clone was recorded once. The genes are TRBV18 and TRBJ1-4; maybe TRBD1 (5 bases). Trimming cost V 5 bases and J 11 bases, with 27 bases left between them. Per the germline V gene, CDR1 is KGHSH and CDR2 is LQKENI. This CDR3 contains 17 residues. The CDR3 DNA follows: TGTGCCAGCTCAACCCGCGAGGGGCCTACGGCGGGGGTTAAACTGTTTTTT. This gives the protein CASSTREGPTAGVKLFF.